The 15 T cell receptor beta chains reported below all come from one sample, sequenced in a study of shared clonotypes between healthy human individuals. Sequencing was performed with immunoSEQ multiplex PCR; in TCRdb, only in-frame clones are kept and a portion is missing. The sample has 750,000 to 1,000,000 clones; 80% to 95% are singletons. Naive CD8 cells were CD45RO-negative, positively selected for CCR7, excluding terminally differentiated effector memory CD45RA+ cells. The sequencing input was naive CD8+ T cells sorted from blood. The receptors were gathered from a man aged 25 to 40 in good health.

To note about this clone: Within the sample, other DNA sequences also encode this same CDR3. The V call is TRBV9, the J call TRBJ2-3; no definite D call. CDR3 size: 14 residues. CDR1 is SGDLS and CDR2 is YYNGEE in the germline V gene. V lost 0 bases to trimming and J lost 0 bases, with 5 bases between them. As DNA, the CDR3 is TGTGCCAGCAGCGTAGAGGGTAGCACAGATACGCAGTATTTT. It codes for CASSVEGSTDTQYF.

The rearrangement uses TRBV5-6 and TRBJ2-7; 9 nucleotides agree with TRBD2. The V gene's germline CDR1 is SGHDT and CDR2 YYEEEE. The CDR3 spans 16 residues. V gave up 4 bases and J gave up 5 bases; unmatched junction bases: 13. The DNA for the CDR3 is TGTGCCAGCAGCGGGCCCGGGACTAGCATCCTTGACGAGCAGTACTTC. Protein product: CASSGPGTSILDEQYF.

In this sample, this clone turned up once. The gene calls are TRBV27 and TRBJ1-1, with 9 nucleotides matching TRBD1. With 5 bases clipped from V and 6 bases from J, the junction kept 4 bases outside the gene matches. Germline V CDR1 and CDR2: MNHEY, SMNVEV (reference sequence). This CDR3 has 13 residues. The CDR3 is CASSTGGFSEAFF. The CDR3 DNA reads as TGTGCCAGCAGTACAGGGGGCTTTTCTGAAGCTTTCTTT.

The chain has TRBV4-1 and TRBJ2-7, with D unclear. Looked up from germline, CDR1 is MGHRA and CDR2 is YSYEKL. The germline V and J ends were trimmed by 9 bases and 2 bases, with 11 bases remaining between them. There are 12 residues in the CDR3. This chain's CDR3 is CASGTAPYEQYF. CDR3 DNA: TGCGCCAGTGGTACCGCGCCCTACGAGCAGTACTTC.

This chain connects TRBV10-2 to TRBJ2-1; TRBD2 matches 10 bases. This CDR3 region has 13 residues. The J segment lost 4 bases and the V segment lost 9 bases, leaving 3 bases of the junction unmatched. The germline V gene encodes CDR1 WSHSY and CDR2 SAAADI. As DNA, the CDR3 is TGCGCCAGTGGAGCGGGAGGGTACAATGAGCAGTTCTTC. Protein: CASGAGGYNEQFF.

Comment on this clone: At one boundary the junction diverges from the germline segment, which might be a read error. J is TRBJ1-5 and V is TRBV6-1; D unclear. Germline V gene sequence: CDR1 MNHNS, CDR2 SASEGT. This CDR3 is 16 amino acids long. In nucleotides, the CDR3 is TGTGCCAGCAATGAAAGTCCCCTGGGATTCAATCAGCCCCAGCATTTT. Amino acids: CASNESPLGFNQPQHF.

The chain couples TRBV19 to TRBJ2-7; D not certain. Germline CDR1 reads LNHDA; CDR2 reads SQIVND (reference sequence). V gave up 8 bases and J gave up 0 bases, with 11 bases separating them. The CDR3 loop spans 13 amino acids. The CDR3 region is CASRNINSYEQYF. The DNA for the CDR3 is TGTGCCAGTCGGAACATAAACTCCTACGAGCAGTACTTC.

The CDR3 loop reads CASSGRDQNNEQFF. CDR3 nucleotide sequence: TGTGCCAGCAGTGGCCGGGATCAAAACAATGAGCAGTTCTTC. The chain recombines TRBV2 with TRBJ2-1; tentatively, D is TRBD2 (5 bases). The CDR3 is 14 residues long. Deletions cut 4 bases from V and 5 bases from J, with 12 bases between. In germline, CDR1 is SNHLY, CDR2 FYNNEI.

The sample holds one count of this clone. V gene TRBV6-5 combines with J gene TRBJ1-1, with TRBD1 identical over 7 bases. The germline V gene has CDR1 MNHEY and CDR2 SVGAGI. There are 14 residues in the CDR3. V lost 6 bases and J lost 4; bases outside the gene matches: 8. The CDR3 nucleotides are TGTGCCAGCAGATTGACAGGGACGGTCACTGAAGCTTTCTTT. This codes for CASRLTGTVTEAFF.

The CDR3 DNA is TGTGCCAGCAGTTCCAGCTTAGCTAACTATGGCTACACCTTC. Its translation is CASSSSLANYGYTF. The chain couples TRBV6-5 to TRBJ1-2; D remains unclear. From germline, CDR1 is MNHEY and CDR2 SVGAGI. V was shortened by 4 bases and J by 0 bases, with 9 bases between the two germline ends. The CDR3 consists of 14 residues.

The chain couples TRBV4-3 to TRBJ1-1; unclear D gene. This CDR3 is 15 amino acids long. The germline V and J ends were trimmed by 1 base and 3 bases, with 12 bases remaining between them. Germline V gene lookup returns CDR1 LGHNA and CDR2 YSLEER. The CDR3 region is CASSQAKLGDTEAFF. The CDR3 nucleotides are TGCGCCAGCAGCCAAGCCAAACTTGGGGACACTGAAGCTTTCTTT.

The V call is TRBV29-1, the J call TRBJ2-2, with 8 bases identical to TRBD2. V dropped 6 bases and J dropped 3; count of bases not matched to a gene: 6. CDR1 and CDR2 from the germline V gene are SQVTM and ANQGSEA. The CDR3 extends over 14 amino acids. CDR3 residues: CSVRGGLDTGELFF. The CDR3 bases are TGCAGCGTCCGGGGGGGCTTGGACACCGGGGAGCTGTTTTTT.

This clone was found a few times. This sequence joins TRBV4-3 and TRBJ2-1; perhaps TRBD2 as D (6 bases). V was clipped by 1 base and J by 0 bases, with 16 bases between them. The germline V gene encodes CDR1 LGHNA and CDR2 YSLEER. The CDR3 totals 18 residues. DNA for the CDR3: TGCGCCAGCAGCCAAGGGAGCGGGCCCCGGAGCTCCTACAATGAGCAGTTCTTC. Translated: CASSQGSGPRSSYNEQFF.

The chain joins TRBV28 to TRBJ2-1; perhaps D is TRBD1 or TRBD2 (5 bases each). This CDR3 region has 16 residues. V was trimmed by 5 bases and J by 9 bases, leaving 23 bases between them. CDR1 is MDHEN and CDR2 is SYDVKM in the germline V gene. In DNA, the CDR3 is TGTGCCAGCAGTCTAGCCTATATAACGGGACGACGTGAGCAGTTCTTC. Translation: CASSLAYITGRREQFF.

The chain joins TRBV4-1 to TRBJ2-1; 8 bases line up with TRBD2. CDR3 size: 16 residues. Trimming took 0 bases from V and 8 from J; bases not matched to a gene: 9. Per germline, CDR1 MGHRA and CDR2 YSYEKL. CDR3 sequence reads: CASSQDRAGAVHEQFF. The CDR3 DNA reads TGCGCCAGCAGCCAAGATAGAGCGGGAGCAGTCCATGAGCAGTTCTTC.